The T cell receptor (beta chain) described here comes from a study of T-cell memory formation after mild COVID-19. Overall study context: Across donors, TCR clusters were largely donor specific.

TCRdb passed the 5' RACE reads through MiXCR, listing each CDR3 protein once. Of about 340,000 distinct CDR3 sequences in the sample, 10% to 15% were seen once. V shed 6 bases and J shed 14 bases, with 13 bases lying between them. This CDR3 spans 11 amino acids. Germline assignment: CDR1 KGHDR and CDR2 SFDVKD. This clonotype was recorded a few times. The chain couples TRBV24-1 to TRBJ2-4; possibly TRBD2 for D (5 bases). The TCR sequence derives from a man aged 18 to 35 who had mild COVID-19 (a few samples of this study predate the infection). Cell type and time point are not known. Sequences were obtained from PBMCs or a T cell subset sorted from them (not recorded which). CDR3: CATSYGELKYF. The DNA of the CDR3 is TGTGCCACCAGTTACGGGGAATTAAAGTACTTC.